Following are 15 T cell receptor beta chains from one sample sequenced in a study of CD8 T cells in ankylosing spondylitis. TCRdb re-derived calls from the 5' RACE reads in MiXCR, one entry per CDR3 protein. The table records fewer than 200,000 distinct CDR3 sequences, 18% of them present only once. Sequenced input: blood, either unsorted or a sorted T cell fraction (not recorded which). The receptors originated from a male donor aged 5 to 30 with ankylosing spondylitis or in good health (not recorded which).

This clonotype was detected many times. This chain links TRBV12-3 or TRBV12-4 with TRBJ2-3; D gene uncertain. The CDR3 totals 14 residues. Trimming shortened V by 2 bases and J by 7 bases, and 13 bases separated the two germline ends. CDR3 sequence reads: CASSLSLARNTQYF. CDR3 nucleotide sequence: TGTGCCAGCAGTTTATCCCTCGCGCGGAATACGCAGTATTTT.

This clonotype was recorded at least ten times. The CDR3 is CASSSDSGGGFETQYF. CDR3 nucleotides: TGTGCCAGCAGCTCAGATAGCGGGGGGGGCTTCGAGACCCAGTACTTC. The rearrangement links TRBV11-3 to TRBJ2-5, with 11 bases lining up with TRBD2. The CDR3 runs to 16 residues. The V and J ends lost 4 bases and 5 bases, in that order; junction bases with no gene match: 9. CDR1 and CDR2 (germline): SGHNT, YENEEA.

At least ten counts were recorded for this clonotype. This chain joins TRBV5-4 and TRBJ2-1; 7 bases match TRBD1. CDR1 is SGHNT, CDR2 YYREEE, per germline (reference sequence). V dropped 4 bases and J dropped 0; count of bases not matched to a gene: 4. CDR3 length equals 15 residues. The CDR3 nucleotides are TGTGCCAGCAGCCAGGACAGGAGCTCCTACAATGAGCAGTTCTTC. Its protein product is CASSQDRSSYNEQFF.

This clonotype was recorded many times. This sequence joins TRBV4-2 and TRBJ2-3; maybe TRBD2 (6 bases). Germline V CDR1 and CDR2: LGHNA, YNFKEQ. CDR3 length: 18 residues. V lost 0 bases to trimming and J lost 1 base, with 17 bases between them. The CDR3 region is CASSQDQRLATGTDTQYF. CDR3 coding DNA: TGTGCCAGCAGCCAAGATCAGAGGCTAGCGACGGGCACAGATACGCAGTATTTT.

This clonotype was observed at least ten times. The chain has TRBV14 and TRBJ2-3, with 9 bases fitting TRBD2. CDR3 length equals 17 residues. Germline lookup yields CDR1 SGHDN and CDR2 FVKESK. The V segment lost 0 bases and the J segment 3 bases; nucleotides outside the gene matches: 7. The CDR3 is CASSQDVRLAGTDTQYF. CDR3 DNA: TGTGCCAGCAGCCAAGATGTGCGGCTAGCGGGAACAGATACGCAGTATTTT.

This clonotype showed up many times. V gene TRBV12-3 or TRBV12-4 combines with J gene TRBJ2-7; tentative D call: TRBD1 (7 bases). This CDR3 comprises 18 residues. Between the trimmed V and J ends, which lost 3 bases and 0 bases, there was a span of 21 bases. The CDR3 spells CASSFGAVQGGHSYEQYV. CDR3 nucleotides: TGTGCCAGCAGTTTTGGGGCAGTTCAGGGGGGCCACTCCTACGAGCAGTACGTC.

This clonotype has a count of ten or more. V gene TRBV4-3 combines with J gene TRBJ2-5; 11 bases match TRBD2. This CDR3 spans 16 amino acids. The V gene end was trimmed by 1 base and the J gene end by 5 bases; junction bases not matched to a gene: 6. Germline V CDR1 and CDR2: LGHNA, YSLEER. The CDR3 region has the DNA TGCGCCAGCAGCCAAGTTCTAGCGGGAGGTGGGGAGACCCAGTACTTC. Residues: CASSQVLAGGGETQYF.

This clonotype appeared many times. The V and J genes are TRBV6-6 and TRBJ2-7, with D unclear. The CDR3 length is 12 residues. V lost 2 bases and J lost 4, with 6 bases in between. Germline V gives CDR1 MNHNY, CDR2 SVGAGI (reference sequence). CDR3 sequence: CASSYDDYEQYF. The CDR3 coding sequence is TGTGCCAGCAGTTACGACGATTACGAGCAGTACTTC.

This clonotype has at least ten counts. The chain carries TRBV20-1 and TRBJ2-5, with a possible D match to TRBD1 (5 bases). The CDR3 extends over 11 amino acids. Germline V gene lookup returns CDR1 DFQATT and CDR2 SNEGSKA (reference sequence). The germline V and J ends were trimmed by 7 bases and 2 bases, with 8 bases remaining between them. In nucleotides, the CDR3 is TGCAGTGAGCAGGGACAAGAGACCCAGTACTTC. As protein: CSEQGQETQYF.

CDR3 protein: CSVEGGGREQFF. Written as DNA, the CDR3 is TGCAGCGTTGAAGGGGGGGGCCGGGAGCAGTTCTTC. This chain links TRBV29-1 with TRBJ2-1; weak D call: TRBD2 (7 bases). Trimming pared 1 base from V and 10 bases from J, leaving 11 bases between. The CDR3 sequence is 12 residues long. The germline V gene encodes CDR1 SQVTM and CDR2 ANQGSEA.

Ten or more counts support this clonotype. The chain employs TRBV5-1 and TRBJ1-1; D not resolved. V was pared by 4 bases and J by 6 bases, with 13 bases between. The CDR3 is 13 amino acids. In germline, CDR1 is SGHRS, CDR2 YFSETQ. This CDR3 reads CASSPPSGPEAFF. The CDR3 DNA follows: TGCGCCAGCAGCCCGCCGAGCGGCCCTGAAGCTTTCTTT.

The sample holds many counts of this clonotype. The CDR3: CASSLRPTTYEQYF. The DNA for the CDR3 is TGTGCCAGCAGCCTACGACCGACCACCTACGAGCAGTACTTC. The chain links TRBV28 to TRBJ2-7; no reliable D call. Trimming left V 6 bases short and J 2 bases short, with 14 bases between. The germline V gene encodes CDR1 MDHEN and CDR2 SYDVKM. The CDR3 has 14 amino acids.

Many counts were recorded for this clonotype. CDR3: CASSPKRHEQYF. DNA of the CDR3: TGTGCCAGCAGCCCAAAGCGCCACGAGCAGTACTTC. The gene calls are TRBV3-1 and TRBJ2-7; D unresolved. The CDR3 extends over 12 amino acids. V was pared by 4 bases and J by 5 bases, with 9 bases between. Germline assignment: CDR1 LGHDT and CDR2 YNNKEL (reference sequence).

In its sample, this clonotype was seen many times. The CDR3 sequence: CASSLPGSDTQYF. As DNA, the CDR3 is TGTGCCAGCAGCTTGCCAGGGTCAGATACGCAGTATTTT. The V call is TRBV5-5, the J call TRBJ2-3; the D gene is possibly TRBD1 (5 bases). The germline CDR1 and CDR2 sequences are SGHKS and YYEKEE (reference sequence). The germline V and J ends were trimmed by 1 base and 4 bases, with 7 bases remaining between them. The CDR3 is made up of 13 amino acids.

This clonotype appeared a few times. The chain links TRBV29-1 to TRBJ2-1; tentative D call: TRBD2 (5 bases). Trimming stripped 3 bases from V and 0 bases from J, with 6 bases between. Per germline, CDR1 SQVTM and CDR2 ANQGSEA. The CDR3 is made up of 13 amino acids. CDR3 sequence reads: CSVDGVSYNEQFF. For the CDR3, the DNA is TGCAGCGTTGACGGGGTCTCCTACAATGAGCAGTTCTTC.